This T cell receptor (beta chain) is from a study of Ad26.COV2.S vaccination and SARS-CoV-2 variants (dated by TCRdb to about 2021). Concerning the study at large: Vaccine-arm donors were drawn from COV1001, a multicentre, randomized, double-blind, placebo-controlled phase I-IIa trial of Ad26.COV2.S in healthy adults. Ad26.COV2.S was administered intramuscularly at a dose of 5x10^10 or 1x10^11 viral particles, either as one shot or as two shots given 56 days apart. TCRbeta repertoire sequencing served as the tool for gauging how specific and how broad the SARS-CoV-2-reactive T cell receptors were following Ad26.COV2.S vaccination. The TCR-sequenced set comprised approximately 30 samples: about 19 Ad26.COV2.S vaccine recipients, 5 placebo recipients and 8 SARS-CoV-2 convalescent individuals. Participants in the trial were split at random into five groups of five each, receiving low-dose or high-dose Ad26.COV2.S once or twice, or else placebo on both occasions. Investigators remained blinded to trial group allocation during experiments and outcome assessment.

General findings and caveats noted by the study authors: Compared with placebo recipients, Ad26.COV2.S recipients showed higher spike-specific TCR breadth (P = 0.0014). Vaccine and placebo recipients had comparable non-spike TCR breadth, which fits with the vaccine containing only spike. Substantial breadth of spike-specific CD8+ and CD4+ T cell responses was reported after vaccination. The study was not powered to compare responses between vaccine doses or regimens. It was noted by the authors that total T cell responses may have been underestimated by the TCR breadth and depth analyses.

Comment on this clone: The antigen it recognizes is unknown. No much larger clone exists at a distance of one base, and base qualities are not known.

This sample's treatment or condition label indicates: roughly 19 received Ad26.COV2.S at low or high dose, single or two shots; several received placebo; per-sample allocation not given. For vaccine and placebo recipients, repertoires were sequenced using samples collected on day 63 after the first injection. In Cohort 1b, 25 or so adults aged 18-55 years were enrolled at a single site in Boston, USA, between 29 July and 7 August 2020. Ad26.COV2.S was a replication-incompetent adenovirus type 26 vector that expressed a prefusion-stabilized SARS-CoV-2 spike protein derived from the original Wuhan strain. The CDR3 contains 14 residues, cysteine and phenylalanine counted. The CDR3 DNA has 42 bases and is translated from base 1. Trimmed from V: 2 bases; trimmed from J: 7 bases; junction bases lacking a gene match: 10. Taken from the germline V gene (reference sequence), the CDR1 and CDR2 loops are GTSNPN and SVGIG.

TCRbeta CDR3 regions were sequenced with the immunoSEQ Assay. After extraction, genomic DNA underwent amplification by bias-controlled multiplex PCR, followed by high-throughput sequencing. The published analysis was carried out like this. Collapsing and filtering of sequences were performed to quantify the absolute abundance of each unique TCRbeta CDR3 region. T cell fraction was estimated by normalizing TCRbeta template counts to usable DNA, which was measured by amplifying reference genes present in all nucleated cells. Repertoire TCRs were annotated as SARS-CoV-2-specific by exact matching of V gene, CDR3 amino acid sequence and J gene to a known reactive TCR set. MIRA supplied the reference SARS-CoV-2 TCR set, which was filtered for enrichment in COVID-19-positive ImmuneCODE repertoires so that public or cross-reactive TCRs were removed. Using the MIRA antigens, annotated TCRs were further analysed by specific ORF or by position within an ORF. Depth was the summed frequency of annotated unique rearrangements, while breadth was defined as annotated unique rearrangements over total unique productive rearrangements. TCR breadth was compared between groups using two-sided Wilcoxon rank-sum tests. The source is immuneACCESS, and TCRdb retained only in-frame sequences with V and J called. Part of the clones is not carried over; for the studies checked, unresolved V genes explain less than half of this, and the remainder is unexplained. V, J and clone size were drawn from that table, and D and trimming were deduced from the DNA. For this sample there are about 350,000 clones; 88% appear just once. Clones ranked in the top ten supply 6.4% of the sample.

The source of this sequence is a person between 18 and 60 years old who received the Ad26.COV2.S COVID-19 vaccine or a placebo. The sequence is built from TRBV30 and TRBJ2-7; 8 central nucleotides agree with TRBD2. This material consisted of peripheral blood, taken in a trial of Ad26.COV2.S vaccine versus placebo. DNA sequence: TGTGCCTGGAGTTCGGGGGGGGTAGGTTGGGAGCAGTACTTC. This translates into CAWSSGGVGWEQYF.